This entry concerns a single T cell receptor beta chain. What it recognizes is unknown. Germline V CDR1 and CDR2: SGHKS, YYEKEE (reference sequence). CDR3 size: 14 residues. J lost 2 bases, V lost 6 bases, and 6 bases had no gene match. The record originates from a study of T cell responses to AZD1222 COVID-19 vaccine. The repertoire was sequenced with immunoSEQ multiplex PCR; TCRdb's copy has only in-frame clones and lacks some. The sample comprises 50,000 to 55,000 clones, approximately 88% of which are singletons, and around 27% rests with the top ten. The study, taken as a whole, reports: Seropositive AZD1222 recipients at baseline numbered only five or six. Dominant CD4 TCR responses targeted spike regions 160-218 and 743-854. With two AZD1222 doses given, Spike-specific TCR breadth and depth both rose. Close to half of all spike-specific TCRs reportedly target regions of the variants that are unmutated.

This chain uses TRBV5-5 with TRBJ2-7, with TRBD1 matching over 9 bases. The TCR was taken from an adult in good health. The specimen comprised peripheral blood, sampled on day 0 of AZD1222 vaccination. The CDR3 DNA sequence: TGTGCCAGCACCCTATGGACAGGGGCCTACGAGCAGTACTTC. Residues: CASTLWTGAYEQYF.